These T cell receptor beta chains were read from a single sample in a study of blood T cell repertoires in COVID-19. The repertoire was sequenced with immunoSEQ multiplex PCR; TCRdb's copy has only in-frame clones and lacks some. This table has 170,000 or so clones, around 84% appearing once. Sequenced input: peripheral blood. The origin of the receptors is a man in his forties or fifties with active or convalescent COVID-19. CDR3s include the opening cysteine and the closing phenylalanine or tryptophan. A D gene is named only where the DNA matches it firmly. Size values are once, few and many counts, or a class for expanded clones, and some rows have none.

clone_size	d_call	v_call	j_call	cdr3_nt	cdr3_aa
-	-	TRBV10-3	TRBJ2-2	TGTGCCATCAGTGTATACACCGGGGAGCTGTTTTTT	CAISVYTGELFF
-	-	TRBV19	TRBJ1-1	TGTGCCAGTAGCACAGGTCCGGACACTGAAGCTTTCTTT	CASSTGPDTEAFF
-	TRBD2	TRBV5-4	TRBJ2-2	TGTGCCAGCAGCTTGGCTTTAGCGGGGGCGAACACCGGGGAGCTGTTTTTT	CASSLALAGANTGELFF
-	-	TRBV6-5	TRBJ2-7	TGTGCCAGCAGTCCCCTCAGTTACGAGCAGTACTTC	CASSPLSYEQYF
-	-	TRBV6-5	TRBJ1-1	TGTGCCAGCAGTTATGGACAGCGGGCTTTCTTT	CASSYGQRAFF
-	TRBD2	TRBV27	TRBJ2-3	TGTGCCAGCAGTTTAAGATGGGAGGTACTAGCGGGGGGGCCGACAGATACGCAGTATTTT	CASSLRWEVLAGGPTDTQYF
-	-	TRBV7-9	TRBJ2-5	TGTGCCAGCAGCGAACAGGGCCCTGGTGGGGGAGAGACCCAGTACTTC	CASSEQGPGGGETQYF
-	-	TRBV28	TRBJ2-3	TGTGCCAGCAGTTTTGGCAGCACAGATACGCAGTATTTT	CASSFGSTDTQYF
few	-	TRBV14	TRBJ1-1	TGTGCCAGCAGAGAAAACAGGGAGAACACTGAAGCTTTCTTT	CASRENRENTEAFF
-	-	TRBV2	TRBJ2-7	TGTGCCAGCAGACGGGACTACGAGCAGTACTTC	CASRRDYEQYF
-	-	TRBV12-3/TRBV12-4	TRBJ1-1	TGTGCCAGCAGTTTACACAGGGAAGCTTTCTTT	CASSLHREAFF
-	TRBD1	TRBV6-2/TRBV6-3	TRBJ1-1	TGTGCCAGCAGTCCAGGGGGCTTGGCCACTGAAGCTTTCTTT	CASSPGGLATEAFF
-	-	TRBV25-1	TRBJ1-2	TGTGCCAGCAGTCCAGGCACGATTTCGAACTATGGCTACACCTTC	CASSPGTISNYGYTF
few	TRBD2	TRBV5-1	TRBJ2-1	TGCGCCACCTGGACTAGCGGGAGGGATGAGCAGTTCTTC	CATWTSGRDEQFF
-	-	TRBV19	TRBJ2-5	TGTGCCAGTAGTATTAGCCCGCCAGAGACCCAGTACTTC	CASSISPPETQYF
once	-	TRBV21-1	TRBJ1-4	TGTGCCAGCAGGGGGACTGGGATGGAAAAACTGTTTTTT	CASRGTGMEKLFF
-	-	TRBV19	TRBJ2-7	TGTGCCAGTAGTCCACTTGCAGGGATATACGAGCAGTACTTC	CASSPLAGIYEQYF
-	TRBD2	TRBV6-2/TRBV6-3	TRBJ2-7	TGTGCCAGCAGTACGACTAGCGGGCGAGTGGAGAAGCAGTACTTC	CASSTTSGRVEKQYF
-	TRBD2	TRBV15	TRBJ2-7	TGTGCCACCAGCAGAAGCTCCGGGACTAGCGGTACCTACGAGCAGTACTTC	CATSRSSGTSGTYEQYF
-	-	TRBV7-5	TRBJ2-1	TGTGCCAGAAGCTTCAGCCCCGACGGGGTCCCGAGGGAGCAGTTCTTC	CARSFSPDGVPREQFF
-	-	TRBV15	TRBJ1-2	TGTGCCACCAGCCCTCGCAACTCGTATGGCTACACCTTC	CATSPRNSYGYTF
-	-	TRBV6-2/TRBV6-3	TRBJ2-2	TGTGCCAGCACCCCCGGCGTCGCTAGCTTAATCGGGGAGCTGTTTTTT	CASTPGVASLIGELFF